This T cell receptor beta chain was retrieved from a study of blood T cell repertoires in COVID-19. On the study more broadly: Samples came from the United States, Italy and Spain, spanning acute and convalescent COVID-19. Sample material is recorded as cDNA or gDNA derived from T cells, B-cell-depleted T cells, or PBMCs.

Using immunoSEQ multiplex PCR, the repertoire was profiled, and TCRdb retains in-frame clones only, with some absent. The table includes under 200,000 clones, over 75% detected once. Enrolled through a virtual design, the participants were between roughly 18 and 95 years of age and came from some 25 US areas. Allocation to cohorts depended on clinical history reported by the participants. Sequenced material: PBMCs or T cells enriched from blood (not recorded which). This clonotype was obtained from a woman in her thirties or forties with acute COVID-19.

CDR3: CASSERRDEKLFF. Written as DNA, the CDR3 is TGTGCCAGCAGTGAACGGCGGGATGAAAAACTGTTTTTT. This chain joins TRBV2 and TRBJ1-4; no definite D call. The V end lost 2 bases, the J end lost 6 bases, and 7 bases lay between the germline ends. The CDR3 length is 13 residues. Germline CDR1 SNHLY, CDR2 FYNNEI.